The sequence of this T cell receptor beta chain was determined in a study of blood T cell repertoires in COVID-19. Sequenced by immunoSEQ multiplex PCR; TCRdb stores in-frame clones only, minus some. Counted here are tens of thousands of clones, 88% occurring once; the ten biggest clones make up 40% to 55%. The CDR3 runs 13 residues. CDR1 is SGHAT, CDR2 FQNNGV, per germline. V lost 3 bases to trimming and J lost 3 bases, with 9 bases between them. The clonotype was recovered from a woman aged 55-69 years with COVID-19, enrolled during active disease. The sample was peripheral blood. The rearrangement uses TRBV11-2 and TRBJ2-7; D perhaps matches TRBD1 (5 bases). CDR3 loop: CASSFDSLYEQYF. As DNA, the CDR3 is TGTGCCAGCAGCTTTGACAGCCTCTACGAGCAGTACTTC. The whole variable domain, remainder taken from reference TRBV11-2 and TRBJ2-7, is EAGVAQSPRYKIIEKRQSVAFWCNPISGHATLYWYQQILGQGPKLLIQFQNNGVVDDSQLPKDRFSAERLKGVDSTLKIQPAKLEDSAVYLCASSFDSLYEQYFGPGTRLTVT.